This T cell receptor (beta chain) was identified in a study of blood T cells in healthy people across ages. Aged about 6 to 90, donors were systemically healthy Caucasians from Russia. The authors ran a second PCR of roughly 6 to 12 cycles using a sample-barcoded 5' primer and a J-beta primer mix. Each CDR3 protein gets one entry after TCRdb re-called the 5' RACE reads with MiXCR. The sample carries about 800,000 distinct CDR3 sequences, just under 25% recorded once. Trimming took 9 bases from V and 7 from J; bases not matched to a gene: 3. CDR1 MNHEY and CDR2 SVGEGT come from the germline V gene. This CDR3 comprises 13 residues. As concerns this clonotype: As yet, its antigen is unknown.

Findings and caveats of the study: Estimates of diversity drawn from one million T cells were considered underestimates. Higher diversity, along with more naive CD4+ cells, distinguished long-lived donors from aged donors. Diversity of TCR beta per million T cells declined in a roughly linear way with age.

These same records also appear under a second study, on T cells of mothers and their children.

The genes are TRBV6-2 or TRBV6-3 and TRBJ2-1, with 13 bases matching TRBD2. The origin of this receptor is a boy between 10 and 17 years old in good health. The sample consisted of blood. CDR3 amino acids: CARTGLAGNEQFF. CDR3 nucleotides: TGTGCCAGAACGGGACTAGCGGGGAATGAGCAGTTCTTC.